This entry describes one T cell receptor (beta chain). Antigen specificity is unknown. These data belong to a study of identical twins. A universal primer site arose from template switching, and cDNA bore unique molecular identifiers. Each CDR3 protein gets one entry after TCRdb re-called the 5' RACE reads with MiXCR. The sample lists about 570,000 distinct CDR3 sequences, more than 9% occurring once. Losses at the gene ends were 4 bases for V and 2 bases for J; bases not matched to a gene: 7. This CDR3 comprises 15 residues. The germline V gene encodes CDR1 MNHEY and CDR2 SMNVEV (reference sequence). Study-level points and caveats: Insertions ran lower in abundant cord blood beta clonotypes, though not in memory repertoires. Compared with models, monozygotic twins showed more out-of-frame TCR alpha sharing.

This sample was shared with a second study, whose subject was yellow fever vaccine responses in identical twins.

This TCR came from a woman aged 18-29 years in good health. The V gene is TRBV27, the J gene TRBJ1-1, with 7 positions matching TRBD1. The sample was PBMCs. The CDR3 loop is CASSWNRGTNTEAFF. Here the CDR3 DNA reads TGTGCCAGCAGTTGGAACAGGGGAACAAACACTGAAGCTTTCTTT.